What follows describes a single T cell receptor beta chain. A much larger clone lies a single base off, so this may be a read error. These data are taken from a study of T cells after yellow fever vaccination. Using its own MiXCR run on the 5' RACE reads, TCRdb lists one record per CDR3 protein. The sample records almost 70,000 distinct CDR3 sequences, about 6% being singletons. Germline loops: CDR1 SEHNR, CDR2 FQNEAQ (reference sequence). The CDR3 spans 12 residues. The material was CD4+ T cells sorted from PBMCs, obtained around 15 days after the first yellow fever vaccination. The chain is built from TRBV7-9 and TRBJ2-7, with D possibly matching TRBD1 (6 bases). This clonotype originated in a man younger than 35 who received the YFV17D yellow fever vaccine. CDR3 loop: CASSRTVYEQNF. CDR3 coding DNA: TGTGCCAGCAGCCGGACAGTGTACGAGCAGAACTTC.